This TCR beta chain was recovered during a study of radiotherapy plus CTLA-4 blockade in lung cancer. As for the study in general: Around 19% of enrolled patients responded objectively, and 25% to 40% had disease control.

Clones were sequenced by immunoSEQ multiplex PCR, and TCRdb holds only the in-frame ones, with some missing. The sample contains about 80,000 clones, 70% to 90% of which appear only once. Study conclusions and caveats: TCR clones of tumor origin grew in blood after radiotherapy plus ipilimumab.

With ipilimumab providing CTLA-4 blockade, focal radiation was administered to patients who had chemo-refractory metastatic non-small-cell lung cancer. Notes on this clone: Its target is not known.

CDR1 is LNHNV, CDR2 YYDKDF, per germline (reference sequence). Trimming removed 1 base from V and 4 bases from J, with 14 bases in between. This CDR3 has 16 residues. The J gene is TRBJ1-5, the V gene TRBV15; D may be TRBD1 (6 bases). The source is a human donor with non-small cell lung cancer who had stable disease on radiotherapy plus ipilimumab. The sequenced sample was peripheral blood, obtained from a patient treated with radiotherapy plus ipilimumab. CDR3 sequence: CATSRGAAGENQPQHF. In DNA form, the CDR3 reads TGTGCCACCAGCAGAGGAGCGGCAGGGGAGAATCAGCCCCAGCATTTT.